This T cell receptor (beta chain) originates from a study of blood T cell repertoires in COVID-19. The CDR3 consists of 15 residues. J lost 8 bases, V lost 5 bases, and 11 bases had no gene match. The V gene's germline CDR1 is MGHRA and CDR2 YSYEKL. Profiled with immunoSEQ multiplex PCR; TCRdb holds only in-frame clones, not every one. The data hold approximately 120,000 clones, with approximately 83% observed a single time. This clone was recorded only once. Sequenced sample: peripheral blood. J is TRBJ2-1 and V is TRBV4-1; the match to TRBD1 covers 8 bases. The origin of this receptor is a man aged 60 to 69 with acute or convalescent COVID-19. As DNA, the CDR3 is TGCGCCAGCAGCAGGACAGGGTCGACACTCTATGAGCAGTTCTTC. Translated: CASSRTGSTLYEQFF.